This TCR beta chain is from a study of T cell responses to AZD1222 COVID-19 vaccine. It was second doses at about 4 or about 12 weeks that were pooled. CDR1 is GTSNPN and CDR2 is SVGIG in the germline V gene (reference sequence). V was shortened by 5 bases and J by 5 bases, with 15 bases between the two germline ends. The CDR3 is 13 amino acids. Libraries were prepared by immunoSEQ multiplex PCR; TCRdb keeps only in-frame clonotypes and omits some of them. The sample has 30,000 to 35,000 clones, around 82% seen once. The TCR was taken from an adult who received the AZD1222 COVID-19 vaccine. This specimen consisted of peripheral blood, obtained 28 days after the second AZD1222 dose. V and J are TRBV30 and TRBJ2-5, with D hard to call. The DNA for the CDR3 is TGTGCCTGGGCCCTAAGGGTTAGGGAGACCCAGTACTTC. This sequence encodes CAWALRVRETQYF. Together with reference TRBV30 and TRBJ2-5, the CDR3 gives the full variable domain: SQTIHQWPATLVQPVGSPLSLECTVEGTSNPNLYWYRQAAGRGLQLLFYSVGIGQISSEVPQNLSASRPQDRQFILSSKKLLLSDSGFYLCAWALRVRETQYFGPGTRLLVL.